One sample yielded the 8 T cell receptor beta chains listed below, sequenced in a study of beta chain features in type 1 diabetes. The investigators reverse transcribed all of the isolated RNA, so they sequenced expressed TCRB transcripts. Measured with immunoSEQ multiplex PCR; TCRdb has only the in-frame clones, and not every one. The sample lists some 900,000 clones, 15% to 20% occurring once. Sequenced: naive CD4+ T cells from blood. All receptors derive from a woman aged 18 to 35 in good health.

This clone was counted only a few times. The V call is TRBV5-1, the J call TRBJ2-5; D unclear. V dropped 0 bases and J dropped 5 bases, with 23 bases sitting between them. CDR3 length equals 18 residues. Germline CDR1 reads SGHRS; CDR2 reads YFSETQ. This CDR3 is CASSLENPGPLPRETQYF. DNA for the CDR3: TGCGCCAGCAGCTTGGAGAACCCCGGGCCCTTGCCCAGGGAGACCCAGTACTTC.

In nucleotides, the CDR3 is TGTGCCAGCAGCCCACTCGCGCTGAGTTTAAATGAGCAGTTCTTC. It translates to CASSPLALSLNEQFF. The chain combines TRBV9 with TRBJ2-1; D remains unclear. CDR3 size: 15 residues. Germline-derived CDR1 and CDR2 are SGDLS and YYNGEE. V was trimmed by 4 bases and J by 7 bases, leaving 18 bases between them.

This clone came up a few times. Additional DNA sequences in this sample encode the identical CDR3. V and J are TRBV18 and TRBJ2-5; 7 bases agree with TRBD1. This CDR3 comprises 13 residues. With 3 bases clipped from V and 4 bases from J, the junction kept 2 bases outside the gene matches. Germline CDR1 and CDR2: KGHSH and LQKENI. Written as DNA, the CDR3 is TGTGCCAGCTCACCTGCAGGGGGAGAGACCCAGTACTTC. Encoded protein: CASSPAGGETQYF.

In this sample, this clone turned up a few times. The J gene is TRBJ2-3, the V gene TRBV28; no clear D gene. The ends were cut back, 2 bases at V and 7 bases at J, with 10 bases in the middle. Germline CDR1 is MDHEN and CDR2 is SYDVKM. There are 13 residues in the CDR3. CDR3: CASSLPTVHTQYF. The CDR3 DNA reads TGTGCCAGCAGTTTACCAACAGTACATACGCAGTATTTT.

The sample holds many counts of this clone. The J gene is TRBJ2-6, the V gene TRBV10-3, with 11 bases identical to TRBD1. The V segment lost 4 bases and the J segment 4 bases; nucleotides outside the gene matches: 12. Per the germline V gene, CDR1 is ENHRY and CDR2 is SYGVKD. The CDR3 spans 19 residues. DNA of the CDR3: TGTGCCATCAGTGTAACTCGCGGACAGGGGGCCGGCGGGGCCAACGTCCTGACTTTC. Translating it yields CAISVTRGQGAGGANVLTF.

The table lists this clone with a few counts. This chain joins TRBV7-2 and TRBJ2-1; 12 bases agree with TRBD2. Germline CDR1 reads SGHTA; CDR2 reads FQGNSA. The CDR3 covers 19 residues. V shed 2 bases, J shed 5 bases, and the junction held 13 bases outside the gene matches. The CDR3 region has the DNA TGTGCCAGCAGCTTAAAGCAGAAACCTAGCGGGAGGGTCCACAATGAGCAGTTCTTC. This codes for CASSLKQKPSGRVHNEQFF.

The chain joins TRBV5-4 to TRBJ2-2; TRBD2 is a possible D gene (7 bases). V was shortened by 5 bases and J by 1 base, with 18 bases between the two germline ends. This CDR3 spans 17 amino acids. From germline, CDR1 is SGHNT and CDR2 YYREEE (reference sequence). CDR3 protein: CASRRSAGAENTGELFF. CDR3 DNA: TGTGCCAGCAGACGAAGCGCGGGGGCGGAGAACACCGGGGAGCTGTTTTTT.

This clone was observed a few times. The rearrangement links TRBV2 to TRBJ2-7, with 7 bases fitting TRBD1. The CDR3 extends over 14 amino acids. Germline V gives CDR1 SNHLY, CDR2 FYNNEI. The V and J ends lost 5 bases and 0 bases, in that order; junction bases with no gene match: 4. CDR3 amino acids: CASSRDSISYEQYF. The CDR3, as DNA: TGTGCCAGCAGTCGGGACAGTATCTCCTACGAGCAGTACTTC. Supplemented by reference TRBV2 and TRBJ2-7, the full variable domain reads EPEVTQTPSHQVTQMGQEVILRCVPISNHLYFYWYRQILGQKVEFLVSFYNNEISEKSEIFDDQFSVERPDGSNFTLKIRSTKLEDSAMYFCASSRDSISYEQYFGPGTRLTVT.